This is a list of T cell receptor beta chains from one sample in a study of regulatory T cells in long-lasting Graves disease. TCRdb re-called the multiplex PCR reads through MiXCR, storing one row per CDR3 protein. This sample carries roughly 400,000 distinct CDR3 sequences, 16% of them seen once, and the ten largest clones take 20% to 25%. These data also featured in a second study, about T cells in Graves' hyperthyroidism and ophthalmopathy.

The sequencing here drew on peripheral blood mononuclear cells (PBMCs), taken at new diagnosis, from a patient treated with antithyroid drugs. All receptors come from a young woman with Graves disease. Both conserved end residues are part of each CDR3. Fields, in order: clone size, V gene, D gene, J gene, CDR3 DNA, CDR3 protein. A D gene is named only where the DNA matches it firmly. Some rows mark clone size as missing; the rest say once, few, many or name a class of expanded clone.

clone_size: many
v_call: TRBV11-3
d_call: TRBD2
j_call: TRBJ2-1
cdr3_nt: TGTGCCAGCAGCGGAAGGACTAGCGGGAGTCTGTACTACAATGAGCAGTTCTTC
cdr3_aa: CASSGRTSGSLYYNEQFF

clone_size: few
v_call: TRBV19
d_call: NA
j_call: TRBJ1-5
cdr3_nt: TGTGCCAGTACCTGGGACACGCTGGGAGTTCAGCCCCAGCATTTT
cdr3_aa: CASTWDTLGVQPQHF

clone_size: NA
v_call: TRBV12-3/TRBV12-4
d_call: NA
j_call: TRBJ1-6
cdr3_nt: TGTGCCAGCAGTCTGGGAAGCTCCTATAATTCACCCCTCCACTTT
cdr3_aa: CASSLGSSYNSPLHF

clone_size: few
v_call: TRBV28
d_call: NA
j_call: TRBJ2-7
cdr3_nt: TGTGCCAGCAATGAGGGGGGTTACGAGCAGTACTTC
cdr3_aa: CASNEGGYEQYF

clone_size: few
v_call: TRBV7-2
d_call: NA
j_call: TRBJ1-5
cdr3_nt: TGTGCCAGCAGCGTCCTGAGAGGGTCAGCCCCCCAGCATTTT
cdr3_aa: CASSVLRGSAPQHF

clone_size: few
v_call: TRBV25-1
d_call: NA
j_call: TRBJ2-2
cdr3_nt: TGTGCCAGCAGTGAACGACAGCCGAACACCGGGGAGCTGTTTTTT
cdr3_aa: CASSERQPNTGELFF

clone_size: NA
v_call: TRBV28
d_call: TRBD1
j_call: TRBJ2-3
cdr3_nt: TGTGCCAGCAGTTCCCCTCGACAGGGGACGATAGATACGCAGTATTTT
cdr3_aa: CASSSPRQGTIDTQYF

clone_size: few
v_call: TRBV5-4
d_call: NA
j_call: TRBJ2-1
cdr3_nt: TGTGCCAGCAGCTTAAATAAGGAAAATGAGCAGTTCTTC
cdr3_aa: CASSLNKENEQFF

clone_size: many
v_call: TRBV2
d_call: TRBD2
j_call: TRBJ2-3
cdr3_nt: TGTGCCAGCAGGAGGGGGTCTAGCGGGAGAGGGAGCACAGATACGCAGTATTTT
cdr3_aa: CASRRGSSGRGSTDTQYF

clone_size: many
v_call: TRBV3-1
d_call: TRBD1
j_call: TRBJ1-1
cdr3_nt: TGTGCCAGCAGCCAGTCAGGAGGGGGCCGGGCTGAAGCTTTCTTT
cdr3_aa: CASSQSGGGRAEAFF

clone_size: many
v_call: TRBV2
d_call: NA
j_call: TRBJ1-4
cdr3_nt: TGTGCCAGCAGTGAAACCGGTGCAACTAATGAAAAACTGTTTTTT
cdr3_aa: CASSETGATNEKLFF

clone_size: few
v_call: TRBV6-1
d_call: NA
j_call: TRBJ2-7
cdr3_nt: TGTGCCAGCAGTGCTGGACAAGAACCCTACGAGCAGTACTTC
cdr3_aa: CASSAGQEPYEQYF

clone_size: NA
v_call: TRBV28
d_call: TRBD1
j_call: TRBJ2-3
cdr3_nt: TGTGCCAGCAGTTTATCCTTACAGGGGAGCACAGATACGCAGTATTTT
cdr3_aa: CASSLSLQGSTDTQYF

clone_size: NA
v_call: TRBV9
d_call: TRBD2
j_call: TRBJ2-5
cdr3_nt: TGTGCCAGCAGCGTATTTAGCGGGAGGGCCGGGGAGACCCAGTACTTC
cdr3_aa: CASSVFSGRAGETQYF

clone_size: NA
v_call: TRBV30
d_call: NA
j_call: TRBJ2-3
cdr3_nt: TGTGGCTGGAGTGTAGGGGGGGGCGGGAATACGCAGTATTTT
cdr3_aa: CGWSVGGGGNTQYF

clone_size: many
v_call: TRBV29-1
d_call: NA
j_call: TRBJ2-5
cdr3_nt: TGCAGCGTTCCCAAGTACAAGGAGGGAGAGACCCAGTACTTC
cdr3_aa: CSVPKYKEGETQYF

clone_size: many
v_call: TRBV28
d_call: TRBD1
j_call: TRBJ1-2
cdr3_nt: TGTGCCAGCAGTTTTTCCACAGGGGGCGATGGCTACACCTTC
cdr3_aa: CASSFSTGGDGYTF

clone_size: many
v_call: TRBV18
d_call: NA
j_call: TRBJ1-1
cdr3_nt: TGTGCCAGCTCACCCCTACCAGGGGAAGATGGAGCTTTCTTT
cdr3_aa: CASSPLPGEDGAFF

clone_size: NA
v_call: TRBV9
d_call: TRBD2
j_call: TRBJ2-7
cdr3_nt: TGTGCCAGCAGCGTAGGGGGAGGGGAGGGCTCCTACGAGCAGTACTTC
cdr3_aa: CASSVGGGEGSYEQYF

clone_size: many
v_call: TRBV28
d_call: NA
j_call: TRBJ2-3
cdr3_nt: TGTGCCAGCAGTTCCTTAGTCCTAGGGACAGATACGCAGTATTTT
cdr3_aa: CASSSLVLGTDTQYF

clone_size: many
v_call: TRBV11-2
d_call: NA
j_call: TRBJ2-1
cdr3_nt: TGTGCCAGCAGGGCTGTCATAGCAGCCTACAATGAGCAGTTCTTC
cdr3_aa: CASRAVIAAYNEQFF

clone_size: few
v_call: TRBV7-2
d_call: TRBD2
j_call: TRBJ2-5
cdr3_nt: TGTGCCAGCAGCCCCGTGGGGGGGGAGACCCAGTACTTC
cdr3_aa: CASSPVGGETQYF

clone_size: NA
v_call: TRBV7-9
d_call: NA
j_call: TRBJ1-1
cdr3_nt: TGTGCCAGCAGCGAGGGAATGAGTTTGGAAGCTTTCTTT
cdr3_aa: CASSEGMSLEAFF

clone_size: many
v_call: TRBV27
d_call: TRBD2
j_call: TRBJ2-7
cdr3_nt: TGTGCCAGCCAGGCCCAGGGGCTAGCGGGAGCCTACGAGCAGTACTTC
cdr3_aa: CASQAQGLAGAYEQYF

clone_size: few
v_call: TRBV12-3/TRBV12-4
d_call: TRBD1
j_call: TRBJ1-2
cdr3_nt: TGTGCCAGCAGCCAGACAGGGCGGGGTGGCTACACCTTC
cdr3_aa: CASSQTGRGGYTF

clone_size: many
v_call: TRBV20-1
d_call: NA
j_call: TRBJ2-7
cdr3_nt: TGCAGTGCTAGAGTAGCGCCCAAGCTCCCCGAGCAGTACTTC
cdr3_aa: CSARVAPKLPEQYF

clone_size: NA
v_call: TRBV7-9
d_call: NA
j_call: TRBJ2-7
cdr3_nt: TGTGCCAGCACCTCCCTAGGGCTACAAGAAGCTTCGAGCTACGAGCAGTACTTC
cdr3_aa: CASTSLGLQEASSYEQYF

clone_size: NA
v_call: TRBV5-1
d_call: TRBD2
j_call: TRBJ2-1
cdr3_nt: TGCGCCAGCACGACCCTAGCGGGAGGTACCGGCAATGAGCAGTTCTTC
cdr3_aa: CASTTLAGGTGNEQFF